Below are 14 T cell receptor beta chains sequenced from a single sample in a study of T cell repertoires in cytomegalovirus infection. A single record per CDR3 protein comes from TCRdb applying MiXCR to the reads. This table holds about 470,000 distinct CDR3 sequences, under 55% found once. Their antigens are not known. The sample consisted of cultured PBMCs, taken from culture after CMV antigen stimulation. The origin of the receptors is a human donor in good health (CMV status not recorded). Some clones in this sample may be carry-over from other donors' samples.

The table lists this clonotype with a few counts. This chain uses TRBV2 with TRBJ2-7; D perhaps matches TRBD2 (6 bases). CDR3 length equals 19 residues. Trimming left V 6 bases short and J 0 bases short, with 27 bases between. Germline lookup yields CDR1 SNHLY and CDR2 FYNNEI. The CDR3 coding sequence is TGTGCCAGCAGCGGCGGGAACAGCAAACGTGGGATGAGCTCCTACGAGCAGTACTTC. Translation: CASSGGNSKRGMSSYEQYF.

The chain uses TRBV11-1 and TRBJ2-3; D is ambiguous. The ends were cut back, 1 base at V and 0 bases at J, with 11 bases in the middle. Germline CDR1 and CDR2: SGHAT and FQDESV (reference sequence). The CDR3 totals 16 residues. CDR3: CASSLEFGPSTDTQYF. The CDR3 coding sequence is TGTGCCAGCAGCTTAGAATTTGGGCCTAGCACAGATACGCAGTATTTT.

This chain connects TRBV19 to TRBJ2-1; D is unresolved. In germline, CDR1 is LNHDA, CDR2 SQIVND (reference sequence). Deletions cut 0 bases from V and 11 bases from J, with 23 bases between. The CDR3 length is 17 residues. CDR3 region: CASSIDPPNGLSRKQFF. The DNA for the CDR3 is TGTGCCAGTAGTATAGATCCTCCCAATGGCCTTAGCCGGAAGCAGTTCTTC.

V gene TRBV28 combines with J gene TRBJ1-5; D is perhaps TRBD1 (6 bases). The V end lost 7 bases, the J end lost 4 bases, and 11 bases lay between the germline ends. This CDR3 has 13 residues. The germline gives CDR1 MDHEN, CDR2 SYDVKM. In DNA form, the CDR3 reads TGTGCCAGCATGGACAGCCTAAATCAGCCCCAGCATTTT. Protein sequence: CASMDSLNQPQHF.

This clonotype came up a few times. The gene calls are TRBV7-4 and TRBJ1-4; D unresolved. V lost 3 bases and J 7 bases, leaving 21 bases between the germline ends. The CDR3 covers 17 residues. Germline CDR1 SGHVT, CDR2 SQSDAQ. The CDR3 DNA is TGTGCCAGCAGCTTCATAAGGCAGAAACCGCCTATTGAAAAACTGTTTTTT. It codes for CASSFIRQKPPIEKLFF.

The chain links TRBV7-2 to TRBJ1-2; weak D call: TRBD1 (5 bases). CDR3 length: 16 residues. Trimming removed 5 bases from V and 4 bases from J, with 20 bases in between. Germline V lookup: CDR1 SGHTA, CDR2 FQGNSA. The CDR3, as DNA: TGTGCCAGCAGCCTACCCACCGCCAGGGCAGGCTATGGCTACACCTTC. This encodes CASSLPTARAGYGYTF.

The chain employs TRBV7-2 and TRBJ2-4; 9 bases are shared with TRBD2. Germline loops: CDR1 SGHTA, CDR2 FQGNSA. The CDR3 length is 16 residues. V dropped 2 bases and J dropped 3; count of bases not matched to a gene: 5. The DNA of the CDR3 is TGTGCCAGCAGCTTATGGGGACTAGCTGGCAAAAACATTCAGTACTTC. This sequence encodes CASSLWGLAGKNIQYF.

V and J are TRBV6-1 and TRBJ1-2; no definite D call. Trimming shortened V by 9 bases and J by 0 bases, and 23 bases separated the two germline ends. This CDR3 is 17 amino acids long. The germline V gene encodes CDR1 MNHNS and CDR2 SASEGT. This CDR3 is CASLLRQLPVSNYGYTF. CDR3 nucleotide sequence: TGTGCCAGTCTTTTGCGTCAGCTACCCGTCTCTAACTATGGCTACACCTTC.

The V and J genes are TRBV12-3 or TRBV12-4 and TRBJ1-5; D uncertain. V was shortened by 3 bases and J by 7 bases, with 10 bases between the two germline ends. The CDR3 spans 13 residues. CDR3: CASSLTQGQPQHF. The CDR3 DNA reads as TGTGCCAGCAGTTTGACTCAAGGACAGCCCCAGCATTTT.

The rearrangement joins TRBV7-8 to TRBJ2-7; 15 bases line up with TRBD2. The CDR3 has 17 amino acids. With V trimmed by 5 bases and J by 1 base, 6 bases remained unmatched. Germline-derived CDR1 and CDR2 are SGHVS and FQNEAQ. The CDR3 loop is CASSPGLAGGESYEQYF. The CDR3 nucleotides are TGTGCCAGCAGCCCCGGACTAGCGGGAGGGGAATCCTACGAGCAGTACTTC.

Only a few counts were recorded for this clonotype. This chain joins TRBV2 and TRBJ1-1, with D possibly TRBD1 on 5 matching bases. The CDR3 consists of 16 residues. The germline V gene encodes CDR1 SNHLY and CDR2 FYNNEI. The V and J ends lost 3 bases and 4 bases respectively, with 18 bases between them. In DNA form, the CDR3 reads TGTGCCAGCAGTGACCTGGGACTCCTAGCCGGCACTGAAGCTTTCTTT. This encodes CASSDLGLLAGTEAFF. The complete variable domain, with remaining parts taken from reference TRBV2 and TRBJ1-1, reads EPEVTQTPSHQVTQMGQEVILRCVPISNHLYFYWYRQILGQKVEFLVSFYNNEISEKSEIFDDQFSVERPDGSNFTLKIRSTKLEDSAMYFCASSDLGLLAGTEAFFGQGTRLTVV.

The chain employs TRBV12-3 or TRBV12-4 and TRBJ2-7; weak D call: TRBD2 (5 bases). With 4 bases removed from V and 10 bases from J, the gap between germline ends came to 17 bases. The CDR3 loop spans 13 amino acids. As DNA, the CDR3 is TGTGCCAGCAGTTCTCTGGACGTTGGAGGCCAGTACTTC. It encodes CASSSLDVGGQYF.

The sample holds a few counts of this clonotype. V and J are TRBV4-1 and TRBJ2-1, with D uncertain. V was cut by 1 base and J by 0 bases, with 7 bases left in between. The CDR3 runs 15 residues. CDR1 and CDR2 (germline): MGHRA, YSYEKL. In DNA, the CDR3 is TGCGCCAGCAGCCAAGGACGGAACTCCTACAATGAGCAGTTCTTC. This encodes CASSQGRNSYNEQFF.

This clonotype was recorded a few times. The J gene is TRBJ2-1, the V gene TRBV19; 7 bases are shared with TRBD2. Germline CDR1 LNHDA, CDR2 SQIVND (reference sequence). After removal of 7 bases from V and 7 bases from J, the junction contained 16 bases not matched to a gene. The CDR3 runs 16 residues. The CDR3 reads CASTRAGGSDSNEQFF. The CDR3 DNA reads as TGTGCCAGTACCAGGGCCGGCGGGAGCGACTCGAATGAGCAGTTCTTC.